The 11 T cell receptor beta chains reported below all come from one sample, sequenced in a study of shared clonotypes between healthy human individuals. Profiling relied on immunoSEQ multiplex PCR, and the TCRdb table lists in-frame clones only, not all of them. The data show about 520,000 clones, around 73% seen once. The sequenced sample consisted of PBMCs. These receptors originate from a woman aged 40 to 50 in good health. Some clones in this sample may be carry-over from other donors' samples.

The V gene is TRBV11-2, the J gene TRBJ1-1; D perhaps matches TRBD1 (6 bases). With 1 base removed from V and 1 base from J, the gap between germline ends came to 13 bases. From germline, CDR1 is SGHAT and CDR2 FQNNGV. The CDR3 spans 16 residues. CDR3 residues: CASSLAWGRRNTEAFF. The CDR3 DNA reads TGTGCCAGCAGCTTAGCATGGGGGCGCAGGAACACTGAAGCTTTCTTT.

The chain recombines TRBV6-1 with TRBJ2-2; no definite D call. The CDR3 is made up of 14 amino acids. Germline values: CDR1 MNHNS, CDR2 SASEGT. The germline V and J ends were trimmed by 4 bases and 6 bases, with 12 bases remaining between them. The CDR3 region has the DNA TGTGCCAGCAGTGGCCGGGTCGGGTCCGGGGAGCTGTTTTTT. Protein: CASSGRVGSGELFF.

The chain recombines TRBV15 with TRBJ1-5; 9 positions agree with TRBD1. Germline V gene data show CDR1 as LNHNV and CDR2 as YYDKDF (reference sequence). CDR3 length equals 16 residues. The trim removed 7 bases at V and 1 base at J, leaving 8 bases unmatched. CDR3 sequence reads: CATTPMGTGSNQPQHF. The CDR3 DNA reads as TGTGCCACCACTCCCATGGGGACAGGGAGCAATCAGCCCCAGCATTTT.

Regarding this clone: The junction departs from germline at one end; a sequencing error may be responsible. The chain carries TRBV7-9 and TRBJ2-7; D is undetermined. CDR1 is SEHNR, CDR2 FQNEAQ, per germline (reference sequence). The CDR3 sequence is 14 residues long. CDR3 sequence reads: CASSQDSLTYEQYF. CDR3 nucleotide sequence: TGCGCCAGCAGCCAAGATTCCCTAACCTACGAGCAGTACTTC. Full variable domain (outside the CDR3, taken from reference TRBV7-9 and TRBJ2-7): DTGVSQNPRHKITKRGQNVTFRCDPISEHNRLYWYRQTLGQGPEFLTYFQNEAQLEKSRLLSDRFSAERPKGSFSTLEIQRTEQGDSAMYLCASSQDSLTYEQYFGPGTRLTVT.

CDR3 loop: CASSPYRTGRGRGTGELFF. In DNA, the CDR3 is TGTGCCAGCAGCCCTTACCGGACGGGACGAGGAAGAGGGACCGGGGAGCTGTTTTTT. The chain couples TRBV11-2 to TRBJ2-2; either TRBD1 or TRBD2 may supply D (5 bases each). The CDR3 spans 19 residues. The V gene's germline CDR1 is SGHAT and CDR2 FQNNGV. V was trimmed by 5 bases and J by 5 bases, leaving 27 bases between them.

This clone was seen at least ten times. This rearrangement joins TRBV5-1 to TRBJ2-2; 7 bases are a match to TRBD2. V lost 0 bases and J lost 4; bases outside the gene matches: 6. Germline lookup yields CDR1 SGHRS and CDR2 YFSETQ. There are 16 residues in the CDR3. CDR3 sequence (DNA): TGCGCCAGCAGCTTGGTCTTAGGCGGGGGCACCGGGGAGCTGTTTTTT. It specifies CASSLVLGGGTGELFF.

The chain couples TRBV9 to TRBJ1-3; D unresolved. The CDR3 totals 13 residues. V was shortened by 4 bases and J by 1 base, with 6 bases between the two germline ends. Germline V gives CDR1 SGDLS, CDR2 YYNGEE. The CDR3 region is CASSHDSGNTIYF. The CDR3 region has the DNA TGTGCCAGCAGCCACGATTCTGGAAACACCATATATTTT.

The CDR3 is CASSVGGERASYNEQFF. CDR3 DNA sequence: TGTGCCAGCAGCGTAGGAGGTGAGCGGGCCTCCTACAATGAGCAGTTCTTC. The chain uses TRBV9 and TRBJ2-1; possible D gene TRBD2, 6 bases. There are 17 residues in the CDR3. Germline V gene data show CDR1 as SGDLS and CDR2 as YYNGEE. V dropped 0 bases and J dropped 0 bases, with 13 bases sitting between them. The entire variable domain, with the rest obtained from reference TRBV9 and TRBJ2-1, is as follows: DSGVTQTPKHLITATGQRVTLRCSPRSGDLSVYWYQQSLDQGLQFLIQYYNGEERAKGNILERFSAQQFPDLHSELNLSSLELGDSALYFCASSVGGERASYNEQFFGPGTRLTVL.

The CDR3: CASSSPSGRMDEQFF. The CDR3 coding sequence is TGCGCCAGCAGCTCGCCTAGCGGGAGGATGGATGAGCAGTTCTTC. This chain links TRBV5-1 with TRBJ2-1; 11 bases line up with TRBD2. The germline CDR1 and CDR2 sequences are SGHRS and YFSETQ. With 3 bases clipped from V and 8 bases from J, the junction kept 7 bases outside the gene matches. This CDR3 has 15 amino acids.

The rearrangement links TRBV7-3 to TRBJ1-1; D gene unclear. With 2 bases removed from V and 4 bases from J, the gap between germline ends came to 8 bases. The CDR3 has 13 amino acids. Germline assignment: CDR1 SGHTA and CDR2 FQGTGA. Here the CDR3 reads CASSLGGPTEAFF. In nucleotides, the CDR3 is TGTGCCAGCAGCTTAGGAGGCCCCACTGAAGCTTTCTTT.

There are a few counts of this clone. The chain employs TRBV5-4 and TRBJ2-2, with D possibly being TRBD2 (6 bases). CDR1 and CDR2 (germline): SGHNT, YYREEE (reference sequence). V lost 2 bases, J lost 0 bases, and 11 bases lay in between. CDR3 length equals 16 residues. The CDR3, as DNA: TGTGCCAGCAGCTTCGGGGGAGCTGCGAACACCGGGGAGCTGTTTTTT. Residues: CASSFGGAANTGELFF.